Sequencing of this T cell receptor (beta chain) was carried out in a study of shared clonotypes between healthy human individuals. Across the study: The composition of the donors was a couple of women and a few men aged 18 to 49. Points from the study as a whole: Sequencing depth was expected to influence donor clonotype sharing. Represented diversity (both genetic and exposure-history) was limited by the small number of donors.

The naive CD8 population came from CD45RO-negative cells selected for CCR7, without terminally differentiated effector memory CD45RA+ cells. Each sample came from a Caucasian adult donor living in Nashville, Tennessee. Notes on this clone: Its antigen is unknown.

The repertoire was sequenced with immunoSEQ multiplex PCR; TCRdb's copy has only in-frame clones and lacks some. Here the sample spans about 800,000 clones, around 96% being singletons. The TCR sequence derives from a young man in good health. The sample consisted of naive CD8+ T cells sorted from blood.

CDR3 amino acids: CASTNSYEQYF. The CDR3 region has the DNA TGTGCCAGCACCAATTCCTACGAGCAGTACTTC. The chain uses TRBV11-2 and TRBJ2-7; D is unresolved. The CDR3 has 11 amino acids. The germline V gene has CDR1 SGHAT and CDR2 FQNNGV. The V end was cut by 7 bases, the J end by 1 base, with 5 bases between.